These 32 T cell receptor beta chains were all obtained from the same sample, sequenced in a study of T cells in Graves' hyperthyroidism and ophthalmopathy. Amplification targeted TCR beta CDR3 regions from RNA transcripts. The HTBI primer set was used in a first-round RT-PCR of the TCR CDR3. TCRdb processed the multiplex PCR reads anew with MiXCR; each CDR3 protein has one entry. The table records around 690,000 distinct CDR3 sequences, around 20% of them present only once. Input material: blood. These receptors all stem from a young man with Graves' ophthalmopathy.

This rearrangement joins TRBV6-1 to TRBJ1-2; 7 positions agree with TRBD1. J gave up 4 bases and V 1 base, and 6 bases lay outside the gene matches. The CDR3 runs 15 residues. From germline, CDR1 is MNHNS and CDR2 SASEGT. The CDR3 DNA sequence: TGTGCCAGCAGTGAAGTAACAGGGGCCAGCTATGGCTACACCTTC. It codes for CASSEVTGASYGYTF.

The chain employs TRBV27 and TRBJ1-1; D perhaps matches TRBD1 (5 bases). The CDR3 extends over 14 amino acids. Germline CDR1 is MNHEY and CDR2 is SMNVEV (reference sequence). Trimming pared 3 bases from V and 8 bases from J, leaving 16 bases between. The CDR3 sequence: CASSFLTRGPEAFF. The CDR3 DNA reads TGTGCCAGCAGTTTCTTAACAAGGGGCCCCGAAGCTTTCTTT.

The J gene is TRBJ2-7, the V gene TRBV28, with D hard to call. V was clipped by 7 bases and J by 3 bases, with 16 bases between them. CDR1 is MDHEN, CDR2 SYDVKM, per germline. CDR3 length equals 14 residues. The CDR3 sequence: CASTRPPLYYEQYF. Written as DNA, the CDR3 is TGTGCCAGCACCCGACCGCCACTCTACTACGAGCAGTACTTC.

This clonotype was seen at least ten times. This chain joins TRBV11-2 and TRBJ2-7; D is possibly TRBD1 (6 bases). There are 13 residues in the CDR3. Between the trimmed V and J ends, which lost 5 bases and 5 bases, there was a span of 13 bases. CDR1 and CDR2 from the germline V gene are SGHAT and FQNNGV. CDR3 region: CASSPTGSHEQYF. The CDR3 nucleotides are TGTGCCAGCAGCCCAACAGGGAGCCACGAGCAGTACTTC.

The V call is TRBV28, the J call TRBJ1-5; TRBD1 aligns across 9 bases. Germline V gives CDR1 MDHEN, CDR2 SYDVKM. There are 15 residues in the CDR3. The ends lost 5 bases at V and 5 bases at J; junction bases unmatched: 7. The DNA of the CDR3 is TGTGCCAGCAGTCAGCCGGGACAGGGTTATCAGCCCCAGCATTTT. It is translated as CASSQPGQGYQPQHF. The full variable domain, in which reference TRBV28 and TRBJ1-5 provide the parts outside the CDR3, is DVKVTQSSRYLVKRTGEKVFLECVQDMDHENMFWYRQDPGLGLRLIYFSYDVKMKEKGDIPEGYSVSREKKERFSLILESASTNQTSMYLCASSQPGQGYQPQHFGDGTRLSIL.

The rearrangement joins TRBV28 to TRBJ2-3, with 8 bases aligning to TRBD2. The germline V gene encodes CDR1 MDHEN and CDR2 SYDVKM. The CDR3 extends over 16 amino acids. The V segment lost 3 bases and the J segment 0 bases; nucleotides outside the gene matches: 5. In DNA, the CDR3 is TGTGCCAGCAGTTTCCATGGCGGGGGGAGCACAGATACGCAGTATTTT. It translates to CASSFHGGGSTDTQYF.

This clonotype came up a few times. CDR3 bases: TGCGCCAGCAGCTTGGGGGGAGACAGCGGGGAGCTGTTTTTT. Its protein product is CASSLGGDSGELFF. The genes are TRBV5-1 and TRBJ2-2; D is perhaps TRBD1 or TRBD2 (5 bases each). CDR1 is SGHRS, CDR2 YFSETQ, per germline. Between the trimmed V and J ends, which lost 0 bases and 7 bases, there was a span of 10 bases. The CDR3 runs to 14 residues.

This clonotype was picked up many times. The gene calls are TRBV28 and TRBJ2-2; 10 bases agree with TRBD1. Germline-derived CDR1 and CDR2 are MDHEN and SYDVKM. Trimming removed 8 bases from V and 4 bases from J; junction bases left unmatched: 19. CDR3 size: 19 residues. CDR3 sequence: CASPFRDRGQVLPTGELFF. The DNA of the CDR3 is TGTGCCAGCCCCTTCCGGGACAGGGGTCAAGTGTTGCCCACCGGGGAGCTGTTTTTT.

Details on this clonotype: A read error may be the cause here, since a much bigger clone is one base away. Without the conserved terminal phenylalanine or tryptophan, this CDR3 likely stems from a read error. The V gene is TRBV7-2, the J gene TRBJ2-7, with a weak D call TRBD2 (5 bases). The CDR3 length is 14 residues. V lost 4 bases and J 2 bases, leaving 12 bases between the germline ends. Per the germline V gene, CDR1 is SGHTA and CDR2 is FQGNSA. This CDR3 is CASSSRRETYEQYL. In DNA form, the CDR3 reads TGTGCCAGCAGCTCCCGAAGGGAGACCTACGAGCAGTACTTA.

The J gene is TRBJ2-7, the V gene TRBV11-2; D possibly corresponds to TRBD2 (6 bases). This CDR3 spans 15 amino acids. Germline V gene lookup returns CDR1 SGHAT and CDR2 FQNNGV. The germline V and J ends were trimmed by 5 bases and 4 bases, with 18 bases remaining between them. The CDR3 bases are TGTGCCAGCAGCCCAATCGGACGGAGGGCTTACGAGCAGTACTTC. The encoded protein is CASSPIGRRAYEQYF.

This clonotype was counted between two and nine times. CDR3 region: CASSPERHTQYF. The CDR3 region has the DNA TGTGCCAGCAGCCCGGAACGGCATACGCAGTATTTT. The gene calls are TRBV3-1 and TRBJ2-3; no firm D call. The CDR3 runs 12 residues. Trimming shortened V by 4 bases and J by 7 bases, and 9 bases separated the two germline ends. Germline V lookup: CDR1 LGHDT, CDR2 YNNKEL (reference sequence).

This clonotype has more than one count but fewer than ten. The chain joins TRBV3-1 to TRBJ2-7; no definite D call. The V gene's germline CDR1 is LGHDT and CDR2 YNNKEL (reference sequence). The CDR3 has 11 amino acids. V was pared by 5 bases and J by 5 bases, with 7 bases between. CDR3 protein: CASSVQNEQYF. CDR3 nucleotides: TGTGCCAGCAGCGTCCAAAACGAGCAGTACTTC.

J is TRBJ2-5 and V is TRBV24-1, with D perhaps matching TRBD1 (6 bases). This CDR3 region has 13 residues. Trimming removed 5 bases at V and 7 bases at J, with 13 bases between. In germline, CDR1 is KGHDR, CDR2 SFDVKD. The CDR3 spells CATSGSGVGTQYF. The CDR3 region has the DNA TGTGCCACCAGTGGTTCAGGGGTAGGGACCCAGTACTTC.

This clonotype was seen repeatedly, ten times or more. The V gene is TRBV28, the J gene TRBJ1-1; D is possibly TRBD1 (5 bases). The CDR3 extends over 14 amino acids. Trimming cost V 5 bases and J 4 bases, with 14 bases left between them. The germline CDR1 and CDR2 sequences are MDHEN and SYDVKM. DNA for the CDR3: TGTGCCAGCAGTCCCGGAGGGGTCGGCACTGAAGCTTTCTTT. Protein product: CASSPGGVGTEAFF.

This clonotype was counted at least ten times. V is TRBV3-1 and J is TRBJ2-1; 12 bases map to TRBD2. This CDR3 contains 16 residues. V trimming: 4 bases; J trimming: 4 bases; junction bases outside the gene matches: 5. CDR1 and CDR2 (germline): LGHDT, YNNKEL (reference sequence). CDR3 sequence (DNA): TGTGCCAGCAGCCCTAGCGGGAGGGCAATTTACAATGAGCAGTTCTTC. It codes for CASSPSGRAIYNEQFF.

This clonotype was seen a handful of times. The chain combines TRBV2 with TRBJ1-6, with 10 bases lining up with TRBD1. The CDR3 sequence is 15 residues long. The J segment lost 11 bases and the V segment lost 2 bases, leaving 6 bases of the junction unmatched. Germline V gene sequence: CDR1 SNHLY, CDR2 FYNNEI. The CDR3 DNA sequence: TGTGCCAGCAGTGAAATGGACAGGGGGTTGGCACCCCTCCACTTT. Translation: CASSEMDRGLAPLHF.

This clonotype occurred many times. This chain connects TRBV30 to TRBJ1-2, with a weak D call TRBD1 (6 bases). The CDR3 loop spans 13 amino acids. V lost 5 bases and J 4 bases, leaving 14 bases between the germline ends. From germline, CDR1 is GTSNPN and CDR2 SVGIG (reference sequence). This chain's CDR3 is CAWGQWDVYGYTF. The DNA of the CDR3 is TGTGCCTGGGGACAGTGGGACGTCTATGGCTACACCTTC.

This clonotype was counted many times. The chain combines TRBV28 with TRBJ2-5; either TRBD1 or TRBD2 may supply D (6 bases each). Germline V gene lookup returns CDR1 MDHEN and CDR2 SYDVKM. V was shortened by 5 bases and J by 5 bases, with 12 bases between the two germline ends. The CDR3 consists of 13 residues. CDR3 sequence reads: CASSLPGAETQYF. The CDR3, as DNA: TGTGCCAGCAGTCTCCCGGGGGCCGAGACCCAGTACTTC.

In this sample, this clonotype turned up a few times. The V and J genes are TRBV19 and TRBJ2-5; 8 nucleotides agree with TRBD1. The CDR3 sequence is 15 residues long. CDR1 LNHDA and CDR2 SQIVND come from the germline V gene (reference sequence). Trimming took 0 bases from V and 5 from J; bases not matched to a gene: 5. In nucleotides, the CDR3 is TGTGCCAGTAGTATAGATCCCACAGGGGGGGAGACCCAGTACTTC. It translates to CASSIDPTGGETQYF.

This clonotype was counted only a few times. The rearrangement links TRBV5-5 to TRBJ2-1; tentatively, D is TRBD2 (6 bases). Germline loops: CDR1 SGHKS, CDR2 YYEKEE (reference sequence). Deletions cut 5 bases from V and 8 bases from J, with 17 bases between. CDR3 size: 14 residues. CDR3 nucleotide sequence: TGTGCCAGCAGACGGGACTCCCCGGTATATGAGCAGTTCTTC. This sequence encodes CASRRDSPVYEQFF. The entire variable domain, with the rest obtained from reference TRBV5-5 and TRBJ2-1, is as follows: DAGVTQSPTHLIKTRGQQVTLRCSPISGHKSVSWYQQVLGQGPQFIFQYYEKEERGRGNFPDRFSARQFPNYSSELNVNALLLGDSALYLCASRRDSPVYEQFFGPGTRLTVL.

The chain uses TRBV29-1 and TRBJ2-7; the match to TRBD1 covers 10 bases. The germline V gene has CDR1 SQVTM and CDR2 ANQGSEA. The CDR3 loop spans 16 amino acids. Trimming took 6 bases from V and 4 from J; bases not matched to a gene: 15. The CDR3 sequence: CSVGDRGPKSYYEQYF. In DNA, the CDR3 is TGCAGCGTAGGGGACAGGGGACCTAAATCATATTACGAGCAGTACTTC.

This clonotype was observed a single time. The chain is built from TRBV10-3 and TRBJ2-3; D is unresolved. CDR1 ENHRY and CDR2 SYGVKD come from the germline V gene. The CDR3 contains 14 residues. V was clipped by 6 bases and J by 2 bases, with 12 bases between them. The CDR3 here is CAIRPGVITDTQYF. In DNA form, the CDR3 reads TGTGCCATCAGGCCAGGAGTTATCACAGATACGCAGTATTTT.

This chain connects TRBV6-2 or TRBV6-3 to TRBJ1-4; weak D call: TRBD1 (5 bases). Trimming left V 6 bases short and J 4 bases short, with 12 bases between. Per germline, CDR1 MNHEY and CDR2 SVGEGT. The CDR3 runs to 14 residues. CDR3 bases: TGTGCCAGCAGCAGGACACCGCTTAATGAAAAACTGTTTTTT. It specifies CASSRTPLNEKLFF.

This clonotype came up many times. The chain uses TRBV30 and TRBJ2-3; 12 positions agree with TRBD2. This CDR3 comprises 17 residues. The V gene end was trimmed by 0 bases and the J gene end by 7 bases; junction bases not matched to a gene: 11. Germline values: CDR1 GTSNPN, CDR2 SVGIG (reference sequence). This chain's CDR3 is CAWSVTSGRPSGNTQYF. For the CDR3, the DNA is TGTGCCTGGAGTGTAACTAGCGGGAGGCCCAGTGGGAATACGCAGTATTTT. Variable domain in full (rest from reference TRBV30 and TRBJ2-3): SQTIHQWPATLVQPVGSPLSLECTVEGTSNPNLYWYRQAAGRGLQLLFYSVGIGQISSEVPQNLSASRPQDRQFILSSKKLLLSDSGFYLCAWSVTSGRPSGNTQYFGPGTRLTVL.

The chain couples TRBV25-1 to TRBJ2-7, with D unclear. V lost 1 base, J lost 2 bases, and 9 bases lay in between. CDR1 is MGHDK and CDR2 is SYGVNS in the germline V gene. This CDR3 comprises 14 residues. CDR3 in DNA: TGTGCCAGCAGTGAATCTTACATGACCTACGAGCAGTACTTC. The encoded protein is CASSESYMTYEQYF.

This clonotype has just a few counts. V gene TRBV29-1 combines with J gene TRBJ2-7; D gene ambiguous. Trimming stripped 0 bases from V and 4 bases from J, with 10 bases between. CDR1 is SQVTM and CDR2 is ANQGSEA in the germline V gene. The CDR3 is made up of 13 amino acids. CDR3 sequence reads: CSVEDKVSYEQYF. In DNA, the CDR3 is TGCAGCGTTGAAGATAAAGTAAGTTACGAGCAGTACTTC.

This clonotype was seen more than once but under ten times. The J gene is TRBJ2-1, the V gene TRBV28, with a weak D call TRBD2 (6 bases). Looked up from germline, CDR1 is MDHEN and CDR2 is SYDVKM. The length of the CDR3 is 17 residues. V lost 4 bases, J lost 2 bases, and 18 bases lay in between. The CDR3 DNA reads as TGTGCCAGCAGTTCTGGTTTGACGGGAGATCCCTACAATGAGCAGTTCTTC. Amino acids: CASSSGLTGDPYNEQFF. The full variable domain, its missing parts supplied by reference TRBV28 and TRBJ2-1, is DVKVTQSSRYLVKRTGEKVFLECVQDMDHENMFWYRQDPGLGLRLIYFSYDVKMKEKGDIPEGYSVSREKKERFSLILESASTNQTSMYLCASSSGLTGDPYNEQFFGPGTRLTVL.

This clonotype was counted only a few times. The CDR3 DNA follows: TGTGCCAGCAGCTCCCCTCCTATCGAGGGGGCCAAAAACATTCAGTACTTC. Its protein is CASSSPPIEGAKNIQYF. The chain links TRBV7-9 to TRBJ2-4, with D tentatively TRBD1 or TRBD2 (5 bases each). Germline V gene data show CDR1 as SEHNR and CDR2 as FQNEAQ (reference sequence). The V and J ends lost 4 bases and 1 base respectively, with 17 bases between them. CDR3 length equals 17 residues.

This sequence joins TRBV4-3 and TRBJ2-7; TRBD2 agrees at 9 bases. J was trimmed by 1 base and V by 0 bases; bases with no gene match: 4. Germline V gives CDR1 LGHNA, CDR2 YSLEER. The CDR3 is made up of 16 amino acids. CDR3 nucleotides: TGCGCCAGCAGCCAAGATCTTAGCGGGAGATCCTACGAGCAGTACTTC. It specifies CASSQDLSGRSYEQYF.

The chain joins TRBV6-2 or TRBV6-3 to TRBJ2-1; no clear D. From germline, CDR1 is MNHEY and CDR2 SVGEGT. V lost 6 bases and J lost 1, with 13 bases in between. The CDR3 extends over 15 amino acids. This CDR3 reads CASRDAALSYNEQFF. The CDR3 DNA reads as TGTGCCAGCAGGGACGCGGCCCTATCCTACAATGAGCAGTTCTTC.

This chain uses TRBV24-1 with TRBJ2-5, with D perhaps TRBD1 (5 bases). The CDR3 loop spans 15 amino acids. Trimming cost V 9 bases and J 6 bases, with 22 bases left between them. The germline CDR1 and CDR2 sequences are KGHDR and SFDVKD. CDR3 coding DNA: TGTGCCACCCCTGCATGGCAGGGTCTTCGGAAGACCCAGTACTTC. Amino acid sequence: CATPAWQGLRKTQYF.

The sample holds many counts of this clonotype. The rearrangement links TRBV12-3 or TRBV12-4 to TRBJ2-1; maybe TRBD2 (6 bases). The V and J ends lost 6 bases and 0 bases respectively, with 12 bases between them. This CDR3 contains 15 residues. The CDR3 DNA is TGTGCCAGCAGCCTTGCGGGACCCTCCTACAATGAGCAGTTCTTC. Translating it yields CASSLAGPSYNEQFF.